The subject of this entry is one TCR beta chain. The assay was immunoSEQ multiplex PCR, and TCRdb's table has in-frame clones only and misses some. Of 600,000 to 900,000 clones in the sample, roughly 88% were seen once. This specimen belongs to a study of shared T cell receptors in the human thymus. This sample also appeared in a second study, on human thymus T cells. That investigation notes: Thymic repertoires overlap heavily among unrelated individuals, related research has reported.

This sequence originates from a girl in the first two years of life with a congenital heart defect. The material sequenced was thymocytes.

DNA for the CDR3: TGCGCCAGCAGCTCCCCCCCAGCGGGGGGTTATTCGGCCAAAAACATTCAGTACTTC. Protein product: CASSSPPAGGYSAKNIQYF. The chain links TRBV5-1 to TRBJ2-4, with 9 bases matching TRBD2. Germline V gene lookup returns CDR1 SGHRS and CDR2 YFSETQ. V shed 3 bases and J 1 base; nucleotides not matched to a gene: 14. This CDR3 is 19 amino acids long.